A single sample is the source of the 16 T cell receptor beta chains below, sequenced in a study of response to subunit inactivated influenza vaccine. MiXCR, applied by TCRdb to the RT-PCR reads, yields one record per CDR3 protein. Among around 850,000 distinct CDR3 sequences listed, about 18% were seen once. The material sequenced was PBMCs from blood, taken roughly 5 days after vaccination. The receptor source for this set is a man aged 45-65 years who received an inactivated influenza vaccine.

J is TRBJ2-2 and V is TRBV6-1; 7 bases map to TRBD1. The V gene's germline CDR1 is MNHNS and CDR2 SASEGT. The CDR3 runs 15 residues. After removal of 7 bases from V and 6 bases from J, the junction contained 11 bases not matched to a gene. The CDR3 DNA follows: TGTGCCAGCACCGACAGGGTGGTGTTTGCCGGGGAGCTGTTTTTT. This encodes CASTDRVVFAGELFF.

This clonotype appeared a few times. This sequence joins TRBV7-2 and TRBJ2-1, with TRBD1 matching 7 bases. The V gene end was trimmed by 5 bases and the J gene end by 4 bases; junction bases not matched to a gene: 5. This CDR3 is 14 amino acids long. Germline V lookup: CDR1 SGHTA, CDR2 FQGNSA. The CDR3, as DNA: TGTGCCAGCAGCCACAGGGGATTGTACAATGAGCAGTTCTTC. Residues: CASSHRGLYNEQFF.

J is TRBJ2-2 and V is TRBV12-3 or TRBV12-4; D is unclear. V was shortened by 0 bases and J by 2 bases, with 28 bases between the two germline ends. The CDR3 is made up of 22 amino acids. The CDR3 spells CASSLALKGLHIPQVNTGELFF. The CDR3 region has the DNA TGTGCCAGCAGTTTAGCCCTTAAGGGTCTTCATATTCCACAAGTCAACACCGGGGAGCTGTTTTTT.

This rearrangement joins TRBV3-1 to TRBJ2-5; possible D gene TRBD2, 6 bases. Looked up from germline, CDR1 is LGHDT and CDR2 is YNNKEL (reference sequence). With 11 bases removed from V and 0 bases from J, the gap between germline ends came to 10 bases. The CDR3 covers 12 residues. The CDR3 is CAYGGYQETQYF. DNA for the CDR3: TGTGCCTATGGAGGGTACCAAGAGACCCAGTACTTC.

In this sample, this clonotype turned up a few times. This rearrangement joins TRBV7-9 to TRBJ2-1, with TRBD2 matching 11 bases. Germline CDR1 and CDR2: SEHNR and FQNEAQ (reference sequence). J gave up 9 bases and V 4 bases, and 8 bases lay outside the gene matches. This CDR3 is 15 amino acids long. The CDR3 sequence is CASSYLAGGWSEQFF. In DNA, the CDR3 is TGTGCCAGCAGCTATCTAGCGGGAGGCTGGAGTGAGCAGTTCTTC.

This clonotype was counted ten times or more. The V call is TRBV12-3 or TRBV12-4, the J call TRBJ2-3; 12 positions agree with TRBD2. CDR3 size: 15 residues. The V segment lost 5 bases and the J segment 1 base; nucleotides outside the gene matches: 1. The chain's CDR3 is CASSRLAGGTDTQYF. In DNA form, the CDR3 reads TGTGCCAGCAGTCGACTAGCGGGGGGCACAGATACGCAGTATTTT.

This clonotype was found a few times. CDR3 sequence reads: CASSLGGPDTQQYF. In DNA, the CDR3 is TGTGCCAGCAGCTTAGGTGGGCCTGACACGCAGCAGTACTTC. The V and J genes are TRBV7-8 and TRBJ2-7; D gene unclear. The germline gives CDR1 SGHVS, CDR2 FQNEAQ. Trimming left V 1 base short and J 8 bases short, with 15 bases between. The CDR3 has 14 residues.

This clonotype was observed a few times. The V gene is TRBV29-1, the J gene TRBJ1-3, with a tentative D call TRBD1 (6 bases). The ends were cut back, 4 bases at V and 8 bases at J, with 9 bases in the middle. Germline V gene sequence: CDR1 SQVTM, CDR2 ANQGSEA. The CDR3 runs 11 residues. CDR3 DNA: TGCAGCGTTGTGTCAGGGGACACCATATATTTT. Translating gives CSVVSGDTIYF.

This sequence joins TRBV7-6 and TRBJ1-4; D is undetermined. Germline V gene sequence: CDR1 SGHVS, CDR2 FNYEAQ. CDR3 length equals 16 residues. V was cut by 3 bases and J by 3 bases, with 14 bases left in between. The CDR3 DNA reads as TGTGCCAGCAGCTTGAATCCTGCAGGTTCTAATGAAAAACTGTTTTTT. It yields the protein CASSLNPAGSNEKLFF.

This clonotype was picked up a small number of times. This sequence joins TRBV20-1 and TRBJ2-1, with D possibly TRBD2 on 5 matching bases. Trimming took off 0 bases at V and 7 bases at J, with 13 bases between the two ends. This CDR3 is built from 14 residues. Germline lookup yields CDR1 DFQATT and CDR2 SNEGSKA (reference sequence). The CDR3 sequence is CSARDIGWTNEQFF. The CDR3 DNA follows: TGCAGTGCTAGAGATATCGGCTGGACTAATGAGCAGTTCTTC.

This clonotype was seen more than once but under ten times. The chain joins TRBV6-2 or TRBV6-3 to TRBJ2-1, with 14 positions matching TRBD2. V lost 5 bases and J lost 6; bases outside the gene matches: 12. In germline, CDR1 is MNHEY, CDR2 SVGEGT. The CDR3 loop spans 18 amino acids. The CDR3 reads CASSHHRTSGRRANEQFF. The CDR3 coding sequence is TGTGCCAGCAGTCACCACCGGACTAGCGGGAGGAGGGCCAATGAGCAGTTCTTC.

This clonotype turned up a few times. V is TRBV7-2 and J is TRBJ1-2, with a weak D call TRBD1 (6 bases). The length of the CDR3 is 15 residues. Looked up from germline, CDR1 is SGHTA and CDR2 is FQGNSA. The V and J ends lost 5 bases and 2 bases respectively, with 15 bases between them. The CDR3 loop reads CASSRGGALNYGYTF. The CDR3 bases are TGTGCCAGCAGCCGGGGGGGGGCACTCAACTATGGCTACACCTTC.

The chain employs TRBV20-1 and TRBJ2-1; TRBD2 aligns across 9 bases. The length of the CDR3 is 17 residues. V shed 2 bases and J 1 base; nucleotides not matched to a gene: 9. In germline, CDR1 is DFQATT, CDR2 SNEGSKA (reference sequence). The CDR3 loop reads CSARSGLAGRSYNEQFF. The CDR3 DNA sequence: TGCAGTGCTAGATCTGGGCTAGCGGGAAGGTCCTACAATGAGCAGTTCTTC.

Many counts were recorded for this clonotype. V usage is TRBV12-3 or TRBV12-4 and J usage is TRBJ1-2; D not resolved. This CDR3 contains 11 residues. The ends were cut back, 3 bases at V and 1 base at J, with 0 bases in the middle. Here the CDR3 reads CASSFNYGYTF. Written as DNA, the CDR3 is TGTGCCAGCAGTTTTAACTATGGCTACACCTTC.

For the CDR3, the DNA is TGTGCCAGCAGCCTATCTCCGCGGGATGAGCAGTTCTTC. Translating it yields CASSLSPRDEQFF. The V gene is TRBV9, the J gene TRBJ2-1, with a weak D call TRBD2 (5 bases). V dropped 4 bases and J dropped 8 bases, with 13 bases sitting between them. The germline V gene encodes CDR1 SGDLS and CDR2 YYNGEE. The CDR3 has 13 amino acids.

This clonotype came up once. The rearrangement joins TRBV18 to TRBJ2-1; no reliable D call. Per the germline V gene, CDR1 is KGHSH and CDR2 is LQKENI. The CDR3 contains 14 residues. Trimming pared 3 bases from V and 5 bases from J, leaving 11 bases between. The CDR3, as DNA: TGTGCCAGCTCACCGTCTACGGCGAACAATGAGCAGTTCTTC. Translation: CASSPSTANNEQFF.